A single sample is the source of the 26 T cell receptor beta chains below, sequenced in a study of blood T cells in healthy people across ages. The second PCR ran about 6 to 11 cycles with a sample-barcoded 5' primer and J-beta primers. MiXCR, run by TCRdb on the 5' RACE reads, gives a single entry per CDR3 protein. The repertoire includes about 800,000 distinct CDR3 sequences, roughly 64% of them detected once, and roughly 20% sits in the top ten. Sequencing was performed on blood. The receptors here all came from a man aged 30-40 years in good health.

About this clonotype itself: A junction end diverges from the germline sequence, so it may reflect a read error. This chain joins TRBV6-5 and TRBJ2-7; D possibly corresponds to TRBD1 (5 bases). CDR1 and CDR2 from the germline V gene are MNHEY and SVGAGI. The CDR3 extends over 15 amino acids. The CDR3 DNA sequence: TGTGCCAGCAGTCACTCGCGCAGGGCCGGCTACGAGCAGTACTTC. Its protein product is CASSHSRRAGYEQYF.

The chain joins TRBV7-2 to TRBJ2-3; perhaps TRBD2 as D (5 bases). Trimming left V 3 bases short and J 2 bases short, with 9 bases between. This CDR3 is built from 14 residues. Germline V gene lookup returns CDR1 SGHTA and CDR2 FQGNSA. The CDR3 nucleotides read TGTGCCAGCAGCTTCGGAGCGGTCACAGATACGCAGTATTTT. Encoded protein: CASSFGAVTDTQYF.

This chain uses TRBV20-1 with TRBJ2-3; 8 nucleotides align to TRBD2. The CDR3 is 17 residues long. V lost 4 bases, J lost 2 bases, and 14 bases stayed unmatched. Germline CDR1 and CDR2: DFQATT and SNEGSKA (reference sequence). CDR3 nucleotides: TGCAGTGCTAACCTGCGGGGTAGCGGGGAACCCACAGATACGCAGTATTTT. It encodes CSANLRGSGEPTDTQYF.

This clonotype was seen a few times. This chain uses TRBV4-2 with TRBJ2-4, with D perhaps matching TRBD2 (5 bases). The J call may be faulty, since TRBJ2-5 better matches the DNA end. The V gene's germline CDR1 is LGHNA and CDR2 YNFKEQ. CDR3 length equals 15 residues. The CDR3 reads CASSQDPLAAGTQYF. The CDR3 DNA sequence: TGTGCCAGCAGCCAAGATCCCCTGGCGGCGGGGACCCAGTACTTC.

The chain joins TRBV7-8 to TRBJ2-6; D is possibly TRBD1 (5 bases). With 2 bases removed from V and 0 bases from J, the gap between germline ends came to 14 bases. Per the germline V gene, CDR1 is SGHVS and CDR2 is FQNEAQ. The CDR3 length is 18 residues. CDR3 in amino acids: CASSLIGALPSGANVLTF. As DNA, the CDR3 is TGTGCCAGCAGCTTAATAGGGGCACTCCCCTCTGGGGCCAACGTCCTGACTTTC.

This clonotype was recorded once. CDR3 protein: CASSVGTHRYEQFF. The CDR3 DNA reads as TGTGCCAGCAGCGTAGGGACGCACAGATACGAGCAGTTCTTC. The chain couples TRBV9 to TRBJ2-1; D unclear. The V gene lost 0 bases and the J gene lost 10 bases, with 14 bases spanning the gap. The CDR3 covers 14 residues. Germline values: CDR1 SGDLS, CDR2 YYNGEE.

The CDR3 reads CASSSTGSVGGELFF. CDR3 coding DNA: TGCGCCAGCAGCTCAACAGGGAGTGTGGGCGGGGAGCTGTTTTTT. This chain joins TRBV5-1 and TRBJ2-2; maybe TRBD1 (6 bases). The CDR3 has 15 residues. V shed 3 bases and J shed 7 bases, with 16 bases lying between them. The V gene's germline CDR1 is SGHRS and CDR2 YFSETQ.

The chain links TRBV6-4 to TRBJ1-5; tentative D call: TRBD1 (6 bases). In germline, CDR1 is MRHNA, CDR2 SNTAGT. Trimming cost V 3 bases and J 9 bases, with 12 bases left between them. This CDR3 comprises 13 residues. The CDR3 loop is CASSEVEGGPQHF. CDR3 DNA sequence: TGTGCCAGCAGTGAAGTAGAGGGGGGGCCCCAGCATTTT.

V is TRBV6-1 and J is TRBJ2-1; 12 bases fit TRBD2. The V and J ends lost 6 bases and 6 bases, in that order; junction bases with no gene match: 15. The CDR3 covers 18 residues. Germline loops: CDR1 MNHNS, CDR2 SASEGT. The CDR3 nucleotides read TGTGCCAGCAGGGTGTGGACTAGCGGGATGATCTCTGTCAATGAGCAGTTCTTC. Translation: CASRVWTSGMISVNEQFF.

The chain employs TRBV27 and TRBJ2-7; the D gene is possibly TRBD2 (5 bases). V was shortened by 4 bases and J by 1 base, with 14 bases between the two germline ends. CDR1 is MNHEY and CDR2 is SMNVEV in the germline V gene (reference sequence). The CDR3 loop spans 15 amino acids. The CDR3 region is CASSYSGIGSYEQYF. The CDR3 coding sequence is TGTGCCAGCAGTTACTCGGGAATAGGGTCCTACGAGCAGTACTTC.

J is TRBJ2-5 and V is TRBV2; 7 nucleotides line up with TRBD1. V dropped 7 bases and J dropped 11; count of bases not matched to a gene: 13. CDR1 and CDR2 (germline): SNHLY, FYNNEI. This CDR3 comprises 13 residues. Written as DNA, the CDR3 is TGTGCCAGCAACGGACAGGCGCTTAATGAGCAGTACTTC. This sequence encodes CASNGQALNEQYF.

This chain connects TRBV3-1 to TRBJ2-7; D is undetermined. The V end was cut by 1 base, the J end by 4 bases, with 8 bases between. Germline V gene data show CDR1 as LGHDT and CDR2 as YNNKEL (reference sequence). The CDR3 runs to 13 residues. The CDR3 region is CASSQAVRYEQYF. The CDR3 DNA reads TGTGCCAGCAGCCAAGCCGTGAGATACGAGCAGTACTTC.

The chain employs TRBV7-9 and TRBJ1-1, with D unresolved. Trimming stripped 0 bases from V and 4 bases from J, with 9 bases between. The germline gives CDR1 SEHNR, CDR2 FQNEAQ (reference sequence). The CDR3 length is 14 residues. CDR3 coding DNA: TGTGCCAGCAGCTTAGCGTGGTCCCGCACTGAAGCTTTCTTT. Its protein product is CASSLAWSRTEAFF.

This clonotype was observed a few times. This rearrangement joins TRBV27 to TRBJ2-1; D not certain. The CDR3 is 15 residues long. V was shortened by 3 bases and J by 7 bases, with 16 bases between the two germline ends. Germline values: CDR1 MNHEY, CDR2 SMNVEV (reference sequence). DNA of the CDR3: TGTGCCAGCAGTTTTGGGCAGCTCCTACAGAATGAGCAGTTCTTC. Translating gives CASSFGQLLQNEQFF.

V and J are TRBV20-1 and TRBJ2-1, with 7 nucleotides matching TRBD1. This CDR3 has 15 residues. Germline V gene lookup returns CDR1 DFQATT and CDR2 SNEGSKA (reference sequence). After removal of 0 bases from V and 7 bases from J, the junction contained 9 bases not matched to a gene. The CDR3 DNA sequence: TGCAGTGCTAGAGACAGACACAGGGGACGGAATGAGCAGTTCTTC. Encoded protein: CSARDRHRGRNEQFF.

The chain is built from TRBV6-5 and TRBJ2-1; 8 nucleotides line up with TRBD2. V was pared by 8 bases and J by 10 bases, with 10 bases of the junction left unmatched. Germline-derived CDR1 and CDR2 are MNHEY and SVGAGI. CDR3 size: 13 residues. The CDR3 reads CASRLGLAREQFF. CDR3 in DNA: TGTGCCAGCCGCCTTGGACTAGCCCGGGAGCAGTTCTTC.

The chain joins TRBV4-3 to TRBJ1-6; D is uncertain. Deletions cut 0 bases from V and 8 bases from J, with 8 bases between. CDR1 is LGHNA, CDR2 YSLEER, per germline. There are 14 residues in the CDR3. The CDR3 here is CASSQDIGHSPLHF. CDR3 bases: TGCGCCAGCAGCCAAGATATAGGGCATTCACCCCTCCACTTT.

This sequence joins TRBV7-2 and TRBJ1-2; 9 bases line up with TRBD1. Germline values: CDR1 SGHTA, CDR2 FQGNSA. Trimming removed 3 bases from V and 7 bases from J; junction bases left unmatched: 9. This CDR3 region has 15 residues. DNA of the CDR3: TGTGCCAGCAGCTTCTCTTTACAGGGGGCGCTTGGCTACACCTTC. Its translation: CASSFSLQGALGYTF.

V gene TRBV12-3 or TRBV12-4 combines with J gene TRBJ2-1; TRBD1 might be the D (5 bases). V was clipped by 6 bases and J by 7 bases, with 13 bases between them. CDR3 length equals 13 residues. The DNA of the CDR3 is TGTGCCAGCAGCCCAAACCAGGGTAATGAGCAGTTCTTC. This encodes CASSPNQGNEQFF.

This clonotype has just a few counts. J is TRBJ2-7 and V is TRBV4-2, with no clear D. CDR3 size: 12 residues. CDR1 is LGHNA and CDR2 is YNFKEQ in the germline V gene. V lost 3 bases to trimming and J lost 3 bases, with 6 bases between them. Written as DNA, the CDR3 is TGTGCCAGCAGCCAGTGGGACTACGAGCAGTACTTC. Residues: CASSQWDYEQYF.

This clonotype was counted between two and nine times. The gene calls are TRBV20-1 and TRBJ2-7; perhaps TRBD1 as D (5 bases). The germline V gene has CDR1 DFQATT and CDR2 SNEGSKA (reference sequence). The CDR3 is 12 residues long. The V gene lost 7 bases and the J gene lost 5 bases, with 15 bases spanning the gap. The CDR3 sequence: CSVNRNKDEQYF. The CDR3 DNA sequence: TGCAGTGTTAACAGGAACAAGGACGAGCAGTACTTC.

The V gene is TRBV6-1, the J gene TRBJ2-3; TRBD1 aligns across 7 bases. CDR3 length: 15 amino acids. CDR1 MNHNS and CDR2 SASEGT come from the germline V gene. J gave up 4 bases and V 4 bases, and 8 bases lay outside the gene matches. The CDR3 spells CASSGLTGFADTQYF. For the CDR3, the DNA is TGTGCCAGCAGTGGGCTGACAGGGTTTGCAGATACGCAGTATTTT.

The J gene is TRBJ2-6, the V gene TRBV28; D tentatively reads TRBD1 or TRBD2 (6 bases each). V shed 6 bases and J shed 2 bases, with 17 bases lying between them. The CDR3 spans 17 residues. Germline V lookup: CDR1 MDHEN, CDR2 SYDVKM. The CDR3: CASSSTTGAPGANVLTF. Written as DNA, the CDR3 is TGTGCCAGCAGCTCGACCACGGGGGCCCCTGGGGCCAACGTCCTGACTTTC.

The rearrangement links TRBV12-3 or TRBV12-4 to TRBJ2-5; weak D call: TRBD1 (5 bases). Trimming took 0 bases from V and 11 from J, leaving 16 bases between them. The CDR3 totals 14 residues. The CDR3 coding sequence is TGTGCCAGCAGTTTAGCTAACAGGTACAATGAGCAGTACTTC. This codes for CASSLANRYNEQYF.

The genes are TRBV4-2 and TRBJ2-7; 10 bases match TRBD1. The V segment lost 4 bases and the J segment 5 bases; nucleotides outside the gene matches: 8. Germline V gene lookup returns CDR1 LGHNA and CDR2 YNFKEQ. The CDR3 length is 15 residues. CDR3 in amino acids: CASSPRGQGFDEQYF. The CDR3 DNA reads TGTGCCAGCAGCCCGCGGGGACAGGGGTTCGACGAGCAGTACTTC.

This sequence joins TRBV9 and TRBJ2-7, with D perhaps TRBD1 or TRBD2 (6 bases each). V was cut by 4 bases and J by 0 bases, with 17 bases left in between. Germline CDR1 reads SGDLS; CDR2 reads YYNGEE. The CDR3 has 16 amino acids. The CDR3 DNA follows: TGTGCCAGCAGCCCCAGTGGCAGGGGAGGCTCCTACGAGCAGTACTTC. Its translation: CASSPSGRGGSYEQYF.